Below, 25 T cell receptor beta chains from the same sample are listed, as sequenced in a study of cytomegalovirus exposure and HLA in healthy donors. Primers included in the PCR were 60 Vbeta and 13 Jbeta primers. Profiling relied on immunoSEQ multiplex PCR, and the TCRdb table lists in-frame clones only, not all of them. The table shows 120,000 or so clones, with around 75% occurring only once. Sequencing input: PBMCs. These receptors were taken from a woman between 45 and 65 years old in good health and CMV-seropositive.

The chain has TRBV30 and TRBJ1-5; unclear D gene. V was trimmed by 2 bases and J by 4 bases, leaving 12 bases between them. Germline V gene sequence: CDR1 GTSNPN, CDR2 SVGIG (reference sequence). The CDR3 loop spans 14 amino acids. The CDR3 protein is CAWSTYIENQPQHF. The CDR3 nucleotides are TGTGCCTGGAGTACCTATATCGAAAATCAGCCCCAGCATTTT.

The V gene is TRBV4-2, the J gene TRBJ2-1; D is unresolved. This CDR3 is 17 amino acids long. V lost 0 bases, J lost 2 bases, and 14 bases lay in between. Germline values: CDR1 LGHNA, CDR2 YNFKEQ. The CDR3 loop is CASSQDSAMITYNEQFF. CDR3 nucleotide sequence: TGTGCCAGCAGCCAAGATTCCGCGATGATCACCTACAATGAGCAGTTCTTC.

The rearrangement uses TRBV30 and TRBJ2-7, with a tentative D call TRBD1 (6 bases). V was trimmed by 1 base and J by 13 bases, leaving 14 bases between them. This CDR3 spans 11 amino acids. Looked up from germline, CDR1 is GTSNPN and CDR2 is SVGIG (reference sequence). The CDR3 here is CAWSGGQTTYF. CDR3 coding DNA: TGTGCCTGGAGTGGTGGACAGACGACCTACTTC.

The chain recombines TRBV4-3 with TRBJ2-1, with 10 bases fitting TRBD2. The CDR3 is 20 amino acids. Unmatched junction bases numbered 19, after V lost 1 base and J lost 7 bases. CDR1 and CDR2 from the germline V gene are LGHNA and YSLEER. The CDR3 DNA follows: TGCGCCAGCAGCCAAGCGCCCACCGGGACTAGCGCAATCCGATTGAATGAGCAGTTCTTC. Translation: CASSQAPTGTSAIRLNEQFF.

The chain recombines TRBV7-2 with TRBJ2-7; D is perhaps TRBD2 (6 bases). From germline, CDR1 is SGHTA and CDR2 FQGNSA. V was trimmed by 5 bases and J by 3 bases, leaving 11 bases between them. This CDR3 is 13 amino acids long. The CDR3 DNA sequence: TGTGCCAGCAGCCCAGGAGGGAACTACGAGCAGTACTTC. It is translated as CASSPGGNYEQYF.

This chain uses TRBV5-5 with TRBJ1-4, with a weak D call TRBD1 (6 bases). Per the germline V gene, CDR1 is SGHKS and CDR2 is YYEKEE (reference sequence). The CDR3 consists of 17 residues. V lost 4 bases and J lost 3, with 19 bases in between. CDR3: CASSHGRGGWSNEKLFF. The CDR3, as DNA: TGTGCCAGCAGCCACGGGAGGGGGGGCTGGTCTAATGAAAAACTGTTTTTT.

This chain joins TRBV29-1 and TRBJ2-3; tentatively, D is TRBD2 (6 bases). Germline CDR1 and CDR2: SQVTM and ANQGSEA. Trimming removed 6 bases at V and 6 bases at J, with 22 bases between. The CDR3 is made up of 15 amino acids. CDR3 loop: CSVVSPGPGGDTQYF. CDR3 nucleotide sequence: TGCAGCGTAGTCTCCCCGGGACCCGGAGGGGATACGCAGTATTTT.

J is TRBJ1-3 and V is TRBV6-5; D might be TRBD1 (6 bases). Trimming stripped 3 bases from V and 4 bases from J, with 13 bases between. The germline V gene encodes CDR1 MNHEY and CDR2 SVGAGI. The CDR3 is 15 amino acids. The CDR3 region has the DNA TGTGCCAGCAGTTATTCGACAGGTATCGGAAACACCATATATTTT. This translates into CASSYSTGIGNTIYF.

J is TRBJ2-3 and V is TRBV5-4; 9 nucleotides match TRBD1. This CDR3 region has 14 residues. V was clipped by 5 bases and J by 4 bases; unmatched bases: 5. The germline V gene encodes CDR1 SGHNT and CDR2 YYREEE (reference sequence). Here the CDR3 reads CASSLQGAADTQYF. CDR3 nucleotide sequence: TGTGCCAGCAGTCTACAGGGGGCGGCAGATACGCAGTATTTT.

The genes are TRBV19 and TRBJ2-6, with TRBD1 matching over 9 bases. Looked up from germline, CDR1 is LNHDA and CDR2 is SQIVND (reference sequence). CDR3 length: 17 amino acids. Germline trimming cut 8 bases from V and 0 bases from J; bases unmatched to any gene: 8. CDR3 residues: CASGGGQGSSGANVLTF. Here the CDR3 DNA reads TGTGCCAGTGGAGGGGGACAGGGCTCCTCTGGGGCCAACGTCCTGACTTTC.

This rearrangement joins TRBV9 to TRBJ2-3, with TRBD1 matching 9 bases. Germline V gene sequence: CDR1 SGDLS, CDR2 YYNGEE. The CDR3 length is 18 residues. V dropped 3 bases and J dropped 0; count of bases not matched to a gene: 11. Written as DNA, the CDR3 is TGTGCCAGCAGCGGCCTTTTCCGGGACAGGGCTAGCACAGATACGCAGTATTTT. Amino acids: CASSGLFRDRASTDTQYF. The entire variable domain, with the rest obtained from reference TRBV9 and TRBJ2-3, is as follows: DSGVTQTPKHLITATGQRVTLRCSPRSGDLSVYWYQQSLDQGLQFLIQYYNGEERAKGNILERFSAQQFPDLHSELNLSSLELGDSALYFCASSGLFRDRASTDTQYFGPGTRLTVL.

The chain uses TRBV4-1 and TRBJ2-7; 8 nucleotides align to TRBD2. Looked up from germline, CDR1 is MGHRA and CDR2 is YSYEKL. The CDR3 contains 15 residues. The junction had 9 bases not matched to a gene; V was cut back by 0 bases and J by 8 bases. This CDR3 is CASSQEPREGSKQYF. The CDR3 DNA is TGCGCCAGCAGCCAAGAGCCCCGGGAGGGGTCGAAGCAGTACTTC.

V is TRBV27 and J is TRBJ2-2; 11 nucleotides match TRBD1. Germline V gives CDR1 MNHEY, CDR2 SMNVEV (reference sequence). The CDR3 has 18 amino acids. J gave up 6 bases and V 4 bases, and 13 bases lay outside the gene matches. The CDR3 spells CASSSLQSSGQGAGELFF. DNA of the CDR3: TGTGCCAGCAGTTCCCTTCAATCATCGGGACAGGGGGCCGGGGAGCTGTTTTTT.

The V and J genes are TRBV4-3 and TRBJ1-2, with D possibly matching TRBD1 (5 bases). The V gene lost 1 base and the J gene lost 8 bases, with 23 bases spanning the gap. The CDR3 extends over 17 amino acids. Looked up from germline, CDR1 is LGHNA and CDR2 is YSLEER. The CDR3 sequence is CASSQAPAAQGGEGYTF. The CDR3 DNA sequence: TGCGCCAGCAGCCAAGCCCCCGCGGCCCAGGGTGGGGAAGGCTACACCTTC.

V is TRBV28 and J is TRBJ1-1; D not resolved. The CDR3 has 12 amino acids. CDR1 is MDHEN, CDR2 SYDVKM, per germline. V was cut by 7 bases and J by 1 base, with 7 bases left in between. CDR3 coding DNA: TGTGCCAGCAAGCTCGGGAACACTGAAGCTTTCTTT. Translating gives CASKLGNTEAFF.

The V call is TRBV7-8, the J call TRBJ1-1; D is ambiguous. V lost 2 bases to trimming and J lost 1 base, with 8 bases between them. Germline CDR1 and CDR2: SGHVS and FQNEAQ. This CDR3 region has 14 residues. CDR3 protein: CASSLPQRNTEAFF. The CDR3 region has the DNA TGTGCCAGCAGCTTACCACAGAGGAACACTGAAGCTTTCTTT. The whole variable domain, filled in from reference TRBV7-8 and TRBJ1-1, reads GAGVSQSPRYKVAKRGQDVALRCDPISGHVSLFWYQQALGQGPEFLTYFQNEAQLDKSGLPSDRFFAERPEGSVSTLKIQRTQQEDSAVYLCASSLPQRNTEAFFGQGTRLTVV.

The chain carries TRBV19 and TRBJ2-5, with a weak D call TRBD2 (7 bases). Germline V CDR1 and CDR2: LNHDA, SQIVND (reference sequence). CDR3 length: 15 amino acids. The V and J ends lost 1 base and 4 bases respectively, with 13 bases between them. CDR3 protein: CASSIVPRGAETQYF. CDR3 DNA: TGTGCCAGTAGTATAGTCCCCCGGGGGGCAGAGACCCAGTACTTC.

The rearrangement uses TRBV5-6 and TRBJ2-7, with 11 positions matching TRBD1. The CDR3 is 19 amino acids. Germline trimming cut 4 bases from V and 9 bases from J; bases unmatched to any gene: 24. The germline V gene encodes CDR1 SGHDT and CDR2 YYEEEE. This chain's CDR3 is CASSRPPGVYKDRGLGQYF. The CDR3 DNA reads as TGTGCCAGCAGCCGGCCCCCGGGGGTCTATAAGGACAGGGGGCTCGGGCAGTACTTC. The variable domain in full, with the rest retrieved from reference TRBV5-6 and TRBJ2-7, is DAGVTQSPTHLIKTRGQQVTLRCSPKSGHDTVSWYQQALGQGPQFIFQYYEEEERQRGNFPDRFSGHQFPNYSSELNVNALLLGDSALYLCASSRPPGVYKDRGLGQYFGPGTRLTVT.

V is TRBV7-9 and J is TRBJ2-5; D unclear. CDR3 length equals 15 residues. Germline lookup yields CDR1 SEHNR and CDR2 FQNEAQ (reference sequence). Trimming stripped 1 base from V and 0 bases from J, with 9 bases between. CDR3 coding DNA: TGTGCCAGCAGCTTAGACAGTTGGTACCAAGAGACCCAGTACTTC. It yields the protein CASSLDSWYQETQYF.

The gene calls are TRBV30 and TRBJ1-2; D remains unclear. The length of the CDR3 is 10 residues. Germline V gene lookup returns CDR1 GTSNPN and CDR2 SVGIG (reference sequence). V was shortened by 7 bases and J by 4 bases, with 7 bases between the two germline ends. The CDR3 here is CASGLYGYTF. Here the CDR3 DNA reads TGTGCCTCTGGCCTCTATGGCTACACCTTC. The variable domain in full, completed from reference TRBV30 and TRBJ1-2, reads SQTIHQWPATLVQPVGSPLSLECTVEGTSNPNLYWYRQAAGRGLQLLFYSVGIGQISSEVPQNLSASRPQDRQFILSSKKLLLSDSGFYLCASGLYGYTFGSGTRLTVV.

This clone has only a few counts. V is TRBV10-3 and J is TRBJ1-4, with D possibly being TRBD1 (5 bases). CDR1 and CDR2 (germline): ENHRY, SYGVKD. The CDR3 extends over 14 amino acids. V lost 6 bases to trimming and J lost 5 bases, with 13 bases between them. CDR3 sequence (DNA): TGTGCCATCAGATCGACAGTTGAAAATGAAAAACTGTTTTTT. This translates into CAIRSTVENEKLFF.

The chain couples TRBV29-1 to TRBJ2-7; D call uncertain. Germline lookup yields CDR1 SQVTM and CDR2 ANQGSEA. The CDR3 spans 14 residues. The V gene lost 3 bases and the J gene lost 3 bases, with 15 bases spanning the gap. The CDR3 here is CSVEFSGHHYEQYF. Here the CDR3 DNA reads TGCAGCGTTGAGTTTTCTGGCCACCACTACGAGCAGTACTTC.

The chain uses TRBV2 and TRBJ2-3, with D hard to call. The CDR3 consists of 12 residues. From germline, CDR1 is SNHLY and CDR2 FYNNEI. The V end lost 7 bases, the J end lost 3 bases, and 8 bases lay between the germline ends. CDR3 region: CASTSLTDTQYF. The CDR3, as DNA: TGTGCCAGCACTAGTTTGACAGATACGCAGTATTTT.

The DNA for the CDR3 is TGTGCCTGGGTGATTGAGCCTGGGGCCAACGTCCTGACTTTC. This gives the protein CAWVIEPGANVLTF. The rearrangement joins TRBV30 to TRBJ2-6; D is unclear. V lost 5 bases, J lost 2 bases, and 10 bases lay in between. The CDR3 runs 14 residues. Germline CDR1 reads GTSNPN; CDR2 reads SVGIG (reference sequence).

The rearrangement joins TRBV2 to TRBJ2-3; D is perhaps TRBD2 (6 bases). Germline-derived CDR1 and CDR2 are SNHLY and FYNNEI. The length of the CDR3 is 14 residues. Trimming took 3 bases from V and 4 from J, leaving 11 bases between them. CDR3 amino acids: CASSDWSSADTQYF. Here the CDR3 DNA reads TGTGCCAGCAGTGATTGGTCTAGCGCAGATACGCAGTATTTT.